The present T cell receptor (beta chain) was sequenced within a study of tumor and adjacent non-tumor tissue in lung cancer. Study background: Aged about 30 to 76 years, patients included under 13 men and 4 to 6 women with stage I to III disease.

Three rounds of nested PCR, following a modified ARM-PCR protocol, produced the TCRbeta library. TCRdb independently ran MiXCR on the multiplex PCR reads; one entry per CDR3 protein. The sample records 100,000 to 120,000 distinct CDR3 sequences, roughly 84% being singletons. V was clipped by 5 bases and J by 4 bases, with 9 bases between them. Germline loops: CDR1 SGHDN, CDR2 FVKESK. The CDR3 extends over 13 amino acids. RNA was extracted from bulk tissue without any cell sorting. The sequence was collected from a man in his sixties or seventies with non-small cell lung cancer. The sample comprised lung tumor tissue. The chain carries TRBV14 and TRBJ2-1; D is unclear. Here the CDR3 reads CASSMASYNEQFF. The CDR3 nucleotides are TGTGCCAGCAGCATGGCCTCTTACAATGAGCAGTTCTTC.